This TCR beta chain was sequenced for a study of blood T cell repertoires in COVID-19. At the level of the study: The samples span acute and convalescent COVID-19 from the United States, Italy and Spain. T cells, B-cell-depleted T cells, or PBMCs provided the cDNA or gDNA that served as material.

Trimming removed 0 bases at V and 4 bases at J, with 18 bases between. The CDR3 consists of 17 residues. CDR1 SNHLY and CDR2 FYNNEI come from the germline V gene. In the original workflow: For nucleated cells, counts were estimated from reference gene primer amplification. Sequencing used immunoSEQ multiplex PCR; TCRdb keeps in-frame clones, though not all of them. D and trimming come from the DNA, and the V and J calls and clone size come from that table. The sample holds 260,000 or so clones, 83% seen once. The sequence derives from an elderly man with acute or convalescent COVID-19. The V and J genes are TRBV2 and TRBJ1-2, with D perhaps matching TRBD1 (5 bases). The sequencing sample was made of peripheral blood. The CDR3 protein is CASSEAGGRRVLYGYTF. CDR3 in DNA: TGTGCCAGCAGTGAAGCGGGGGGACGCCGGGTCCTCTATGGCTACACCTTC.